In its sample, the clone carrying this TCR beta chain was seen once. Its antigen is still unknown. This record belongs to a study of vaccination and CD4 T cells after COVID-19. Treatment indicated: approximately nine-day PBMC culture with coronavirus spike peptide pools or control peptides (ViraFEST assay). Sequencing of DNA taken from cultured CD4+ T cells relied on the Oncomine TCR Beta short-read assay. From CD4+ T cells that had been cultured, genomic DNA was extracted. TCRdb independently ran MiXCR on the PCR reads; one entry per CDR3 protein. The table records more than 9,500 distinct CDR3 sequences, under 60% of them present only once. The CDR3 sequence is 14 residues long. V gave up 1 base and J gave up 3 bases, with 11 bases separating them. Germline V lookup: CDR1 SGHRS, CDR2 YFSETQ.

V is TRBV5-1 and J is TRBJ2-7; D remains ambiguous. Sequencing was performed on CD4+ T cells from blood, cultured in vitro. The clonotype was recovered from a human donor who had recovered from COVID-19. The chain's CDR3 is CASSLSADLYEQYF. In DNA form, the CDR3 reads TGCGCCAGCAGCTTGTCCGCAGACCTCTACGAGCAGTACTTC. Supplemented by reference TRBV5-1 and TRBJ2-7, the full variable domain reads KAGVTQTPRYLIKTRGQQVTLSCSPISGHRSVSWYQQTPGQGLQFLFEYFSETQRNKGNFPGRFSGRQFSNSRSEMNVSTLELGDSALYLCASSLSADLYEQYFGPGTRLTVT.